This TCR beta chain emerged from a study of blood T cell repertoires in COVID-19. Original data processing: The assay estimated nucleated cells by amplifying reference gene primers. Only in-frame clones appear in the TCRdb table, and some are missing; sequencing was by immunoSEQ multiplex PCR. Clone size and V and J calls were adopted from that table, with D and trimming inferred from the DNA. The sample comprises about 48,000 clones, 86% of which are singletons, and less than 3% rests with the top ten. Enrollment of patients from Seattle took place during active infection, with longitudinal follow-up. The germline CDR1 and CDR2 sequences are SGHKS and YYEKEE (reference sequence). The CDR3 consists of 13 residues. J was trimmed by 8 bases and V by 0 bases; bases with no gene match: 2.

The receptor comes from a woman older than 75 with COVID-19, enrolled during active disease. V gene TRBV5-5 combines with J gene TRBJ1-1; 9 bases map to TRBD1. Specimen: peripheral blood. CDR3 sequence (DNA): TGTGCCAGCAGCTTGGGGGACAGGGAGGAAGCTTTCTTT. Its protein product is CASSLGDREEAFF.